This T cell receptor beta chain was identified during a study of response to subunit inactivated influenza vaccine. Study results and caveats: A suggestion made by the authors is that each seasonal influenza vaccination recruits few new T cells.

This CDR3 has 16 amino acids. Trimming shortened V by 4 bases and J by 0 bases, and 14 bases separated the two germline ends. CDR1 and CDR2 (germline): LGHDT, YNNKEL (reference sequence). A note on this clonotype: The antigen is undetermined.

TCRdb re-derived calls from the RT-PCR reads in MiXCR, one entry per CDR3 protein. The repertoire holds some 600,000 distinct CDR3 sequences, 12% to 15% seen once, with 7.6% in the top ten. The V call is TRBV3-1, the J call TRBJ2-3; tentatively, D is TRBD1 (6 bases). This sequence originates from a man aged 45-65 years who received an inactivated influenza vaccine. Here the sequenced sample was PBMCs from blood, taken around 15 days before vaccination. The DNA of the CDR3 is TGTGCCAGCAGCCGTGGACAGACTACTAGCACAGATACGCAGTATTTT. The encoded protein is CASSRGQTTSTDTQYF.